One sample yielded the 27 T cell receptor beta chains listed below, sequenced in a study of identical twins' blood T cells. In TCRdb, the 5' RACE reads were re-called with MiXCR into one record per CDR3 protein. This table holds 350,000 to 400,000 distinct CDR3 sequences, roughly 27% found once. Sequencing was carried out using PBMCs. The receptors originated from a woman aged 18-49 years in good health.

This clonotype came up a few times. The junction does not match germline at one end; this may be a read error. The chain links TRBV5-1 to TRBJ1-1, with D possibly matching TRBD1 (5 bases). There are 14 residues in the CDR3. The germline CDR1 and CDR2 sequences are SGHRS and YFSETQ. CDR3 in DNA: TGCGCCAGCGGCTTGGTGCAGGGCGACACTGAAGCTTTCTTT. Translated: CASGLVQGDTEAFF.

The J gene is TRBJ2-1, the V gene TRBV6-5; D is ambiguous. The CDR3 runs 12 residues. Germline V gene sequence: CDR1 MNHEY, CDR2 SVGAGI. Trimming stripped 0 bases from V and 7 bases from J, with 4 bases between. In nucleotides, the CDR3 is TGTGCCAGCAGTTACTCGGGAAATGAGCAGTTCTTC. This sequence encodes CASSYSGNEQFF.

V gene TRBV19 combines with J gene TRBJ2-2; D is ambiguous. CDR3 size: 14 residues. Germline CDR1 LNHDA, CDR2 SQIVND (reference sequence). Trimming removed 1 base from V and 8 bases from J, with 11 bases in between. The CDR3: CASSIVGATGELFF. CDR3 bases: TGTGCCAGTAGTATAGTCGGAGCCACAGGGGAGCTGTTTTTT. The full variable domain, with the rest looked up from reference TRBV19 and TRBJ2-2, is DGGITQSPKYLFRKEGQNVTLSCEQNLNHDAMYWYRQDPGQGLRLIYYSQIVNDFQKGDIAEGYSVSREKKESFPLTVTSAQKNPTAFYLCASSIVGATGELFFGEGSRLTVL.

Only a few counts were recorded for this clonotype. The rearrangement joins TRBV3-2 to TRBJ2-7. TRBV3-2 has pseudogene status. This CDR3 is 14 amino acids long. The CDR3 is CASSHGSFTYEQYF. CDR3 nucleotides: TGTGCCAGCAGCCATGGCAGCTTTACCTACGAGCAGTACTTC.

This clonotype was seen once. Germline and junction disagree at one end, which may indicate a read error. The V and J genes are TRBV7-2 and TRBJ2-7, with 8 bases fitting TRBD2. The CDR3 runs to 15 residues. Germline V CDR1 and CDR2: SGHTA, FQGNSA. The chain's CDR3 is CASSLAGILTYEQYF. DNA for the CDR3: TGTGCCAGCAGTTTAGCGGGGATTCTAACCTACGAGCAGTACTTC. Combining the CDR3 with reference TRBV7-2 and TRBJ2-7 gives the whole variable domain GAGVSQSPSNKVTEKGKDVELRCDPISGHTALYWYRQSLGQGLEFLIYFQGNSAPDKSGLPSDRFSAERTGGSVSTLTIQRTQQEDSAVYLCASSLAGILTYEQYFGPGTRLTVT.

The CDR3 loop reads CASTLHTGKAEAFF. The DNA for the CDR3 is TGTGCCAGCACCTTACACACAGGGAAGGCTGAAGCTTTCTTT. J is TRBJ1-1 and V is TRBV5-4, with D perhaps TRBD1 (6 bases). V shed 6 bases and J shed 6 bases, with 18 bases lying between them. CDR3 size: 14 residues. CDR1 and CDR2 from the germline V gene are SGHNT and YYREEE (reference sequence).

Regarding this clonotype: A read error may produce the germline difference seen at one junction end. The rearrangement links TRBV29-1 to TRBJ2-1, with D possibly being TRBD2 (6 bases). This CDR3 has 13 amino acids. Per germline, CDR1 SQVTM and CDR2 ANQGSEA. This CDR3 is CSNRDSNYDEQFF. The CDR3 region has the DNA TGCAGTAACCGGGACTCAAACTACGATGAGCAGTTCTTC.

The genes are TRBV6-5 and TRBJ1-2; the D is unclear. Germline CDR1 reads MNHEY; CDR2 reads SVGAGI. With 6 bases removed from V and 5 bases from J, the gap between germline ends came to 16 bases. The length of the CDR3 is 14 residues. The CDR3 spells CASRTGGTRYGYTF. In DNA, the CDR3 is TGTGCCAGCAGGACCGGTGGAACACGGTATGGCTACACCTTC.

In its sample, this clonotype was seen many times. This chain connects TRBV6-6 to TRBJ2-3, with D possibly TRBD2 on 6 matching bases. The CDR3 is 13 amino acids. V shed 4 bases and J shed 6 bases, with 11 bases lying between them. CDR1 and CDR2 from the germline V gene are MNHNY and SVGAGI (reference sequence). The CDR3 protein is CASSFEGRDTQYF. CDR3 DNA: TGTGCCAGCAGTTTTGAGGGGAGGGATACGCAGTATTTT.

This clonotype appeared many times. The V call is TRBV29-1, the J call TRBJ2-1; perhaps TRBD2 as D (6 bases). Trimming pared 7 bases from V and 0 bases from J, leaving 13 bases between. Germline lookup yields CDR1 SQVTM and CDR2 ANQGSEA. This CDR3 comprises 14 residues. The CDR3 here is CSGQGGVSYNEQFF. The CDR3 DNA sequence: TGCAGCGGTCAGGGCGGGGTCTCCTACAATGAGCAGTTCTTC.

The chain links TRBV20-1 to TRBJ2-2; maybe TRBD1 (6 bases). Trimming stripped 4 bases from V and 1 base from J, with 7 bases between. There are 13 residues in the CDR3. Germline V gene lookup returns CDR1 DFQATT and CDR2 SNEGSKA (reference sequence). Written as DNA, the CDR3 is TGCAGTGCTAAGACAGGGAACACCGGGGAGCTGTTTTTT. This translates into CSAKTGNTGELFF.

This clonotype was picked up a small number of times. The CDR3 spells CATSRATGTGGSNQPQHF. The CDR3 nucleotides are TGTGCCACCAGCAGAGCTACCGGGACAGGGGGCAGTAATCAGCCCCAGCATTTT. The V and J genes are TRBV15 and TRBJ1-5; 12 bases align to TRBD1. The germline V gene has CDR1 LNHNV and CDR2 YYDKDF (reference sequence). The CDR3 totals 18 residues. V gave up 1 base and J gave up 4 bases; unmatched junction bases: 8.

The CDR3 region has the DNA TGTGCCAGCAGCGGGGGGACGTGGAGCTCCTACAATGAGCAGTTCTTC. As protein: CASSGGTWSSYNEQFF. The rearrangement joins TRBV5-6 to TRBJ2-1; D may be TRBD2 (6 bases). The CDR3 length is 16 residues. CDR1 SGHDT and CDR2 YYEEEE come from the germline V gene. V shed 4 bases and J shed 0 bases, with 14 bases lying between them.

This clonotype has a handful of counts. The chain carries TRBV14 and TRBJ2-4; 8 bases agree with TRBD2. Germline-derived CDR1 and CDR2 are SGHDN and FVKESK. The CDR3 has 17 amino acids. The V segment lost 4 bases and the J segment 0 bases; nucleotides outside the gene matches: 8. This CDR3 reads CASSPRGGYLAKNIQYF. CDR3 bases: TGTGCCAGCAGCCCCCGGGGGGGGTATCTAGCCAAAAACATTCAGTACTTC.

This clonotype has only one observation. The junction differs from germline at one of its ends, possibly a read error. The V and J genes are TRBV6-1 and TRBJ2-7, with D tentatively TRBD1 (5 bases). Looked up from germline, CDR1 is MNHNS and CDR2 is SASEGT. The CDR3 runs to 12 residues. CDR3 protein: CANSPVQGEQYF. CDR3 DNA sequence: TGTGCCAACAGTCCTGTTCAGGGAGAGCAGTACTTC.

Worth noting for this clonotype: A much larger clone differs by one base, so this may be a read error. The V gene is TRBV10-3, the J gene TRBJ1-1, with unresolved D. The CDR3 is 11 residues long. The V and J ends lost 0 bases and 10 bases respectively, with 6 bases between them. The germline V gene has CDR1 ENHRY and CDR2 SYGVKD. The CDR3 sequence: CAISESRVAFF. DNA for the CDR3: TGTGCCATCAGTGAGTCGAGGGTAGCTTTCTTT.

About this clonotype itself: A junction boundary mismatches the germline segment, possibly from a read error. This chain uses TRBV20-1 with TRBJ1-5, with 7 bases matching TRBD1. The CDR3 runs to 15 residues. Germline assignment: CDR1 DFQATT and CDR2 SNEGSKA (reference sequence). CDR3 amino acids: CSARRDSGANHPQHF. As DNA, the CDR3 is TGCAGTGCTAGAAGGGACAGCGGCGCCAATCATCCCCAGCATTTT.

This clonotype was counted a few times. V and J are TRBV5-1 and TRBJ1-5, with no clear D. This CDR3 region has 12 residues. V was pared by 0 bases and J by 9 bases, with 7 bases between. CDR1 and CDR2 from the germline V gene are SGHRS and YFSETQ. The CDR3 reads CASSLGNGPQHF. As DNA, the CDR3 is TGCGCCAGCAGCTTGGGAAATGGGCCCCAGCATTTT. Supplemented by reference TRBV5-1 and TRBJ1-5, the full variable domain reads KAGVTQTPRYLIKTRGQQVTLSCSPISGHRSVSWYQQTPGQGLQFLFEYFSETQRNKGNFPGRFSGRQFSNSRSEMNVSTLELGDSALYLCASSLGNGPQHFGDGTRLSIL.

This chain connects TRBV6-1 to TRBJ1-2; TRBD1 agrees at 7 bases. The CDR3 contains 15 residues. Trimming at V came to 0 bases and at J to 4 bases, leaving 5 bases not matched to a gene. The V gene's germline CDR1 is MNHNS and CDR2 SASEGT. This chain's CDR3 is CASSEAPTGLYGYTF. The CDR3 region has the DNA TGTGCCAGCAGTGAAGCCCCGACAGGGCTCTATGGCTACACCTTC.

This chain links TRBV10-3 with TRBJ2-2; D may be TRBD2 (6 bases). The V end lost 6 bases, the J end lost 1 base, and 12 bases lay between the germline ends. Germline values: CDR1 ENHRY, CDR2 SYGVKD. The CDR3 is 15 amino acids. Here the CDR3 reads CAIRAGTLNTGELFF. The CDR3 region has the DNA TGTGCCATCAGAGCCGGGACTCTGAACACCGGGGAGCTGTTTTTT.

The chain joins TRBV5-1 to TRBJ2-2; D remains unclear. The CDR3 has 15 residues. CDR1 and CDR2 (germline): SGHRS, YFSETQ. Trimming took off 4 bases at V and 6 bases at J, with 16 bases between the two ends. The chain's CDR3 is CASSPEFRAAGELFF. CDR3 DNA sequence: TGCGCCAGCAGCCCCGAGTTTAGGGCCGCCGGGGAGCTGTTTTTT.

This clonotype showed up many times. The chain uses TRBV5-1 and TRBJ1-6; D ambiguous. CDR1 is SGHRS and CDR2 is YFSETQ in the germline V gene. This CDR3 comprises 14 residues. V was pared by 1 base and J by 13 bases, with 15 bases between. The CDR3 region is CASSLNIGTAPLHF. The CDR3, as DNA: TGCGCCAGCAGCTTGAATATTGGAACGGCTCCCCTCCACTTT.

This clonotype was detected only a few times. The chain combines TRBV23-1 with TRBJ2-1; tentative D call: TRBD1 (6 bases). TRBV23-1 is noted as an ORF with a role that remains uncertain. CDR3 size: 16 residues. Trimming removed 2 bases from V and 8 bases from J, with 19 bases in between. The CDR3: CASSQNVGRQVDEQFF. In nucleotides, the CDR3 is TGCGCCAGCAGTCAAAACGTCGGCCGACAGGTGGATGAGCAGTTCTTC.

This clonotype appeared many times. The chain has TRBV27 and TRBJ2-7; TRBD1 might be the D (6 bases). The germline gives CDR1 MNHEY, CDR2 SMNVEV (reference sequence). CDR3 size: 13 residues. Trimming cost V 2 bases and J 2 bases, with 7 bases left between them. The CDR3 DNA is TGTGCCAGCAGTTTAGGACAGCCCTACGAGCAGTACTTC. This codes for CASSLGQPYEQYF.

V gene TRBV20-1 combines with J gene TRBJ2-7; 8 nucleotides line up with TRBD2. Losses at the gene ends were 3 bases for V and 0 bases for J; bases not matched to a gene: 4. Germline assignment: CDR1 DFQATT and CDR2 SNEGSKA (reference sequence). This CDR3 is built from 14 residues. This CDR3 is CSARGGTSSYEQYF. The CDR3, as DNA: TGCAGTGCTAGGGGGGGGACTAGCTCCTACGAGCAGTACTTC.

This clonotype showed up just a few times. The rearrangement links TRBV7-9 to TRBJ1-4; 7 bases agree with TRBD1. The CDR3 is made up of 16 amino acids. Germline V CDR1 and CDR2: SEHNR, FQNEAQ (reference sequence). V lost 7 bases, J lost 1 base, and 9 bases stayed unmatched. CDR3 DNA: TGTGCCAGCACATCGGGACAGACTTTAACTAATGAAAAACTGTTTTTT. Translating gives CASTSGQTLTNEKLFF.

This clonotype was counted between two and nine times. The J gene is TRBJ1-3, the V gene TRBV19, with D unresolved. Germline CDR1 reads LNHDA; CDR2 reads SQIVND (reference sequence). This CDR3 comprises 13 residues. Trimming removed 3 bases from V and 4 bases from J, with 7 bases in between. The CDR3 sequence: CASSIDRGNTIYF. The CDR3, as DNA: TGTGCCAGTAGTATCGATCGGGGAAACACCATATATTTT. The full variable domain, its missing parts supplied by reference TRBV19 and TRBJ1-3, is DGGITQSPKYLFRKEGQNVTLSCEQNLNHDAMYWYRQDPGQGLRLIYYSQIVNDFQKGDIAEGYSVSREKKESFPLTVTSAQKNPTAFYLCASSIDRGNTIYFGEGSWLTVV.